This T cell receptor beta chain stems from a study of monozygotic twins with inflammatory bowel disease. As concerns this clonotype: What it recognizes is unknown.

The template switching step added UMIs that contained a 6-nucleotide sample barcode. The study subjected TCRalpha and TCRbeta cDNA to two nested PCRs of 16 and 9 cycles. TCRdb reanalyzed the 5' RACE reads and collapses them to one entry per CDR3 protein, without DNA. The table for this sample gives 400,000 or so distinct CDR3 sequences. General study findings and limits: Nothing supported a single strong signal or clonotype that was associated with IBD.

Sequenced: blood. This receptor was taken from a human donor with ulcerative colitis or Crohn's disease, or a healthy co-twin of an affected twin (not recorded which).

The chain's CDR3 is CSLQSPEDGYEQYF. The chain couples TRBV20-1 to TRBJ2-7; TCRdb names TRBD2, which stays unverified in the absence of DNA. The CDR3 runs 14 residues. The germline V gene has CDR1 DFQATT and CDR2 SNEGSKA (reference sequence).